This T cell receptor beta chain was sequenced for a study of T cells in Graves' hyperthyroidism and ophthalmopathy. Hyperthyroidism, newly diagnosed and lasting under 2 months, affected patients aged 18 to 65. Regions amplified from RNA transcripts were the TCR beta CDR3 regions. Carried out on the TCR CDR3, a first-round RT-PCR used the HTBI primer set. TCRdb fed the multiplex PCR reads into MiXCR, producing one record per CDR3 protein. Of hundreds of thousands of distinct CDR3 sequences in the sample, 11% to 15% are singletons; the top ten hold approximately 10%. This CDR3 is built from 12 residues. The germline V gene encodes CDR1 SEHNR and CDR2 FQNEAQ (reference sequence). Trimming removed 10 bases at V and 2 bases at J, with 9 bases between.

The chain carries TRBV7-9 and TRBJ1-3, with unresolved D. The receptor's source is a woman under 30 with Graves' hyperthyroidism. Material for sequencing was blood. CDR3 loop: CATPVAGNTIYF. The CDR3 region has the DNA TGTGCCACTCCGGTGGCTGGAAACACCATATATTTT.